This entry lists 19 T cell receptor beta chains sequenced from one sample in a study of cytomegalovirus exposure and HLA in healthy donors. Both 60 Vbeta primers and 13 Jbeta primers went into the PCR. Method: immunoSEQ multiplex PCR; TCRdb's copy keeps in-frame clones and lacks some. The sample has around 120,000 clones, around 76% seen once. The source material was PBMCs. The receptors originated from a man aged 55 to 70 in good health and CMV-seropositive.

The J gene is TRBJ2-3, the V gene TRBV6-4, with D uncertain. Trimming left V 4 bases short and J 3 bases short, with 8 bases between. The CDR3 has 13 amino acids. Germline V gene sequence: CDR1 MRHNA, CDR2 SNTAGT. The CDR3 region has the DNA TGTGCCAGCAGTGCGGGTGGTACAGATACGCAGTATTTT. This gives the protein CASSAGGTDTQYF.

The V and J genes are TRBV5-1 and TRBJ2-5; D unclear. Germline CDR1 SGHRS, CDR2 YFSETQ. The CDR3 is 14 residues long. Trimming removed 0 bases at V and 2 bases at J, with 8 bases between. The CDR3 DNA sequence: TGCGCCAGCAGCTTGGTCCCAGCGCAAGAGACCCAGTACTTC. Translated, it gives CASSLVPAQETQYF.

The chain carries TRBV5-1 and TRBJ2-1, with D perhaps matching TRBD2 (5 bases). The CDR3 length is 18 residues. Germline CDR1 and CDR2: SGHRS and YFSETQ. Trimming shortened V by 4 bases and J by 1 base, and 21 bases separated the two germline ends. CDR3 sequence: CASSPGSGGVGSYNEQFF. CDR3 nucleotides: TGCGCCAGCAGCCCGGGAAGCGGCGGAGTCGGATCCTACAATGAGCAGTTCTTC. Drawing the rest from reference TRBV5-1 and TRBJ2-1, the complete variable domain is KAGVTQTPRYLIKTRGQQVTLSCSPISGHRSVSWYQQTPGQGLQFLFEYFSETQRNKGNFPGRFSGRQFSNSRSEMNVSTLELGDSALYLCASSPGSGGVGSYNEQFFGPGTRLTVL.

This clone has just a few counts. The chain carries TRBV28 and TRBJ1-5; D is unresolved. V lost 1 base, J lost 1 base, and 20 bases lay in between. The CDR3 consists of 19 residues. The germline V gene encodes CDR1 MDHEN and CDR2 SYDVKM. CDR3 coding DNA: TGTGCCAGCAGTTTATCGACGGCCGCCGGAGGGAAGAGCAATCAGCCCCAGCATTTT. Protein: CASSLSTAAGGKSNQPQHF.

The chain carries TRBV25-1 and TRBJ1-3, with TRBD1 as a possible D gene (6 bases). CDR3 length equals 15 residues. The germline V gene encodes CDR1 MGHDK and CDR2 SYGVNS. Trimming removed 5 bases at V and 4 bases at J, with 15 bases between. CDR3 DNA: TGTGCCAGCAGTACGGCCGGGGGGCCGGGAAACACCATATATTTT. This gives the protein CASSTAGGPGNTIYF. The variable domain in full, completed from reference TRBV25-1 and TRBJ1-3, reads EADIYQTPRYLVIGTGKKITLECSQTMGHDKMYWYQQDPGMELHLIHYSYGVNSTEKGDLSSESTVSRIRTEHFPLTLESARPSHTSQYLCASSTAGGPGNTIYFGEGSWLTVV.

The chain links TRBV9 to TRBJ1-1, with a possible D match to TRBD1 (6 bases). The CDR3 extends over 17 amino acids. Trimming removed 4 bases from V and 4 bases from J, with 23 bases in between. Germline values: CDR1 SGDLS, CDR2 YYNGEE. CDR3 sequence reads: CASSRGGVGAVGTEAFF. DNA for the CDR3: TGTGCCAGCAGCCGCGGAGGAGTGGGGGCAGTGGGCACTGAAGCTTTCTTT.

The V gene is TRBV7-8, the J gene TRBJ2-7; D is undetermined. This CDR3 has 14 amino acids. The V end lost 1 base, the J end lost 11 bases, and 18 bases lay between the germline ends. In germline, CDR1 is SGHVS, CDR2 FQNEAQ. The CDR3 sequence is CASSLGQGFPREYF. CDR3 nucleotides: TGTGCCAGCAGCTTAGGTCAAGGCTTTCCCCGGGAGTACTTC.

This chain uses TRBV2 with TRBJ2-7, with D possibly being TRBD2 (5 bases). The V end lost 5 bases, the J end lost 4 bases, and 9 bases lay between the germline ends. Per the germline V gene, CDR1 is SNHLY and CDR2 is FYNNEI. This CDR3 has 12 residues. CDR3 sequence (DNA): TGTGCCAGCAGTAGGACTGGATACGAGCAGTACTTC. Amino acid sequence: CASSRTGYEQYF.

This sequence joins TRBV11-3 and TRBJ2-7; D unclear. The length of the CDR3 is 15 residues. Looked up from germline, CDR1 is SGHNT and CDR2 is YENEEA. The V and J ends lost 1 base and 2 bases respectively, with 12 bases between them. This CDR3 reads CASSLGGGETYEQYF. CDR3 in DNA: TGTGCCAGCAGCTTAGGAGGCGGCGAAACCTACGAGCAGTACTTC.

In this sample, this clone turned up a few times. The chain couples TRBV5-1 to TRBJ2-3; 9 bases agree with TRBD2. The CDR3 covers 17 residues. The germline V gene encodes CDR1 SGHRS and CDR2 YFSETQ. The V gene end was trimmed by 3 bases and the J gene end by 0 bases; junction bases not matched to a gene: 8. The CDR3 coding sequence is TGCGCCAGCAGCTCGGGTCTAGCGGGGCGGAGCACAGATACGCAGTATTTT. Protein sequence: CASSSGLAGRSTDTQYF.

V usage is TRBV27 and J usage is TRBJ2-6; the D is unclear. The CDR3 contains 18 residues. Trimming shortened V by 5 bases and J by 0 bases, and 17 bases separated the two germline ends. Germline CDR1 MNHEY, CDR2 SMNVEV (reference sequence). This CDR3 reads CASSPTVIMDSGANVLTF. Here the CDR3 DNA reads TGTGCCAGCAGTCCTACAGTTATAATGGACTCTGGGGCCAACGTCCTGACTTTC.

CDR3 nucleotide sequence: TGTGCTAGTGGGGGAGACAATGAGCAGTTCTTC. Encoded protein: CASGGDNEQFF. The genes are TRBV12-5 and TRBJ2-1; possible D gene TRBD2, 5 bases. Germline V CDR1 and CDR2: LGHNT, FRNRAP. V was pared by 6 bases and J by 5 bases, with 5 bases between. The CDR3 spans 11 residues.

This clone was recorded once. The J gene is TRBJ2-1, the V gene TRBV7-8, with 8 bases aligning to TRBD1. Germline CDR1 and CDR2: SGHVS and FQNEAQ. The CDR3 consists of 15 residues. Unmatched junction bases numbered 12, after V lost 5 bases and J lost 9 bases. The CDR3, as DNA: TGTGCCAGCAGCCTCCCGCCAGGGGGCTTCGCTGAGCAGTTCTTC. Amino acid sequence: CASSLPPGGFAEQFF.

The gene calls are TRBV28 and TRBJ1-2, with D hard to call. The germline V and J ends were trimmed by 3 bases and 4 bases, with 12 bases remaining between them. CDR3 size: 14 residues. Germline V lookup: CDR1 MDHEN, CDR2 SYDVKM. CDR3 sequence: CASSFGQVSYGYTF. CDR3 coding DNA: TGTGCCAGCAGTTTTGGGCAGGTTAGCTATGGCTACACCTTC.

DNA for the CDR3: TGTGCCAGCAGCTTAGGGGCGGGGGGGCCAAGCGAGCAGTACTTC. It specifies CASSLGAGGPSEQYF. The rearrangement links TRBV5-4 to TRBJ2-7; 9 bases match TRBD2. The ends lost 2 bases at V and 6 bases at J; junction bases unmatched: 9. There are 15 residues in the CDR3. Germline lookup yields CDR1 SGHNT and CDR2 YYREEE (reference sequence).

The V call is TRBV28, the J call TRBJ2-3; D may be TRBD1 (6 bases). Germline CDR1 and CDR2: MDHEN and SYDVKM. V lost 2 bases and J lost 4, with 13 bases in between. There are 15 residues in the CDR3. This CDR3 reads CASSLGGAASDTQYF. The DNA for the CDR3 is TGTGCCAGCAGTTTAGGGGGCGCCGCGTCAGATACGCAGTATTTT.

The rearrangement joins TRBV4-1 to TRBJ2-3, with TRBD2 matching over 8 bases. J lost 4 bases, V lost 2 bases, and 8 bases had no gene match. Germline V lookup: CDR1 MGHRA, CDR2 YSYEKL. This CDR3 has 16 amino acids. In DNA form, the CDR3 reads TGCGCCAGCAGCCAATTACTAGCGGAGTCCTCAGATACGCAGTATTTT. Translation gives CASSQLLAESSDTQYF.

A remark on this clone: In the same sample, other DNA sequences code for this CDR3. This sequence joins TRBV13 and TRBJ1-5, with 7 nucleotides matching TRBD1. The CDR3 loop spans 13 amino acids. CDR1 is PRHDT, CDR2 FYEKMQ, per germline (reference sequence). Unmatched junction bases numbered 3, after V lost 5 bases and J lost 5 bases. The CDR3 DNA is TGTGCCAGCAGCCCCGACAGGGATCAGCCCCAGCATTTT. Translating gives CASSPDRDQPQHF.

The chain combines TRBV5-3 with TRBJ1-5; D perhaps matches TRBD1 (5 bases). TRBV5-3 is reported as an ORF; its role is uncertain. CDR3 length equals 14 residues. V lost 4 bases and J 0 bases, leaving 8 bases between the germline ends. CDR3 in amino acids: CARSLRDSNQPQHF. The CDR3 DNA reads TGTGCCAGAAGCCTCAGGGATAGCAATCAGCCCCAGCATTTT.